The entry below gives a single T cell receptor beta chain sequence along with its context. CDR3 length: 17 residues. Losses at the gene ends were 5 bases for V and 2 bases for J; bases not matched to a gene: 9. Per the germline V gene, CDR1 is MNHEY and CDR2 is SMNVEV (reference sequence). The data originate from a study of CD8 T cells in Susac syndrome. About 0.45 to 1 ug RNA was reverse transcribed with random hexamers. An immunoSEQ multiplex PCR generated amplified TCR beta CDR3 products spanning 54 Vbeta and 13 Jbeta. TCRdb independently ran MiXCR on the immunoSEQ multiplex PCR reads; one entry per CDR3 protein. This table has over 100,000 distinct CDR3 sequences, 90% to 96% appearing once.

Sequenced input: CD4+ T cells from PBMCs. The TCR originated in a human donor in good health. This chain uses TRBV27 with TRBJ2-7; 13 bases align to TRBD2. The CDR3 here is CASSTYNGTSGTYEQYF. CDR3 DNA: TGTGCCAGCAGTACCTACAACGGGACTAGCGGGACCTACGAGCAGTACTTC.